These 25 T cell receptor beta chains originate from one sample sequenced in a study of blood T cell repertoires in COVID-19. Data came from immunoSEQ multiplex PCR; TCRdb stores just in-frame clones and leaves some out. The sample lists roughly 150,000 clones, around nine tenths occurring once. Sequenced sample: peripheral blood. These receptors were collected from a woman in her 70s with COVID-19, enrolled during active disease.

The V gene is TRBV5-5, the J gene TRBJ1-5, with unresolved D. The CDR3 loop spans 14 amino acids. V was trimmed by 0 bases and J by 6 bases, leaving 10 bases between them. Germline CDR1 and CDR2: SGHKS and YYEKEE (reference sequence). CDR3 region: CASSLGAGIQPQHF. CDR3 in DNA: TGTGCCAGCAGCTTGGGGGCGGGGATTCAGCCCCAGCATTTT.

The chain recombines TRBV7-7 with TRBJ1-5; D is possibly TRBD1 (6 bases). The CDR3 length is 14 residues. The V end was cut by 8 bases, the J end by 1 base, with 12 bases between. Germline V gene lookup returns CDR1 SSHAT and CDR2 FNYEAQ (reference sequence). CDR3 DNA sequence: TGTGCCAGCGGTGGTGGGGGCAGCAATCAGCCCCAGCATTTT. Its translation: CASGGGGSNQPQHF.

The rearrangement joins TRBV5-1 to TRBJ2-7; D might be TRBD2 (6 bases). The length of the CDR3 is 14 residues. Trimming pared 5 bases from V and 4 bases from J, leaving 16 bases between. In germline, CDR1 is SGHRS, CDR2 YFSETQ. CDR3: CASSSGVEPYEQYF. The CDR3 DNA is TGCGCCAGCAGTTCGGGGGTGGAGCCTTACGAGCAGTACTTC.

This chain connects TRBV7-9 to TRBJ2-5, with 13 bases identical to TRBD2. This CDR3 is 17 amino acids long. Trimming cost V 5 bases and J 2 bases; bases outside gene matches: 8. Germline CDR1 reads SEHNR; CDR2 reads FQNEAQ (reference sequence). CDR3 nucleotides: TGTGCCAGCAGCCTCTCTAGGACTAGCGGGGGACAAGAGACCCAGTACTTC. This sequence encodes CASSLSRTSGGQETQYF.

V usage is TRBV11-3 and J usage is TRBJ2-7; TRBD1 matches at 8 bases. With V trimmed by 1 base and J by 2 bases, 1 base remained unmatched. The CDR3 covers 14 residues. Germline CDR1 SGHNT, CDR2 YENEEA. Written as DNA, the CDR3 is TGTGCCAGCAGCTTAGCACAGGGGGCCTACGAGCAGTACTTC. Protein product: CASSLAQGAYEQYF.

The J gene is TRBJ1-6, the V gene TRBV19; D uncertain. V was trimmed by 4 bases and J by 3 bases, leaving 7 bases between them. The CDR3 has 14 amino acids. The V gene's germline CDR1 is LNHDA and CDR2 SQIVND (reference sequence). The CDR3 sequence is CASSTGHYNSPLHF. The CDR3 DNA is TGTGCCAGTAGTACAGGCCACTATAATTCACCCCTCCACTTT.

The CDR3 nucleotides read TGTGCCAGCAAAACGATCCGACTACCTGGCGAGACCCAGTACTTC. The encoded protein is CASKTIRLPGETQYF. V is TRBV6-5 and J is TRBJ2-5; TRBD2 is a possible D gene (5 bases). Trimming took 7 bases from V and 5 from J, leaving 20 bases between them. The germline CDR1 and CDR2 sequences are MNHEY and SVGAGI. The CDR3 runs 15 residues.

The genes are TRBV5-1 and TRBJ1-6; D gene uncertain. Germline values: CDR1 SGHRS, CDR2 YFSETQ. This CDR3 has 15 amino acids. V was pared by 0 bases and J by 8 bases, with 12 bases between. The CDR3 DNA sequence: TGCGCCAGCAGCTTGGGGTCCGGGGATCATTCACCCCTCCACTTT. This translates into CASSLGSGDHSPLHF.

The rearrangement uses TRBV12-3 or TRBV12-4 and TRBJ1-2, with D possibly TRBD1 on 5 matching bases. This CDR3 is built from 11 residues. Trimming removed 5 bases at V and 7 bases at J, with 8 bases between. As DNA, the CDR3 is TGTGCCAGCAGTAGCGGGGGTGGCTACACCTTC. Its translation: CASSSGGGYTF.

This chain joins TRBV30 and TRBJ2-3; weak D call: TRBD2 (5 bases). The CDR3 consists of 14 residues. Trimming pared 0 bases from V and 8 bases from J, leaving 15 bases between. CDR1 is GTSNPN, CDR2 SVGIG, per germline (reference sequence). CDR3 sequence: CAWSVGLDGLTQYF. The DNA for the CDR3 is TGTGCCTGGAGTGTAGGGTTGGATGGACTTACGCAGTATTTT.

This clone has just one count. This chain joins TRBV5-5 and TRBJ1-5, with TRBD1 as a possible D gene (6 bases). The CDR3 loop spans 15 amino acids. Germline CDR1 and CDR2: SGHKS and YYEKEE (reference sequence). V was shortened by 3 bases and J by 1 base, with 11 bases between the two germline ends. Here the CDR3 DNA reads TGTGCCAGCAGCTCCTGGACAGCAAGCAATCAGCCCCAGCATTTT. Protein sequence: CASSSWTASNQPQHF.

The chain carries TRBV19 and TRBJ2-7; tentatively, D is TRBD1 (5 bases). Trimming took off 1 base at V and 0 bases at J, with 7 bases between the two ends. CDR1 and CDR2 from the germline V gene are LNHDA and SQIVND (reference sequence). This CDR3 has 14 residues. CDR3 coding DNA: TGTGCCAGTAGTATAGCAGGGCCCTCCTACGAGCAGTACTTC. It is translated as CASSIAGPSYEQYF.

The genes are TRBV30 and TRBJ2-7; TRBD1 might be the D (6 bases). V was pared by 4 bases and J by 5 bases, with 12 bases between. This CDR3 has 12 amino acids. Germline V gene data show CDR1 as GTSNPN and CDR2 as SVGIG (reference sequence). CDR3 residues: CAWKAGVHEQYF. In DNA form, the CDR3 reads TGTGCCTGGAAAGCAGGGGTCCACGAGCAGTACTTC. The variable domain in full, with the rest retrieved from reference TRBV30 and TRBJ2-7, is SQTIHQWPATLVQPVGSPLSLECTVEGTSNPNLYWYRQAAGRGLQLLFYSVGIGQISSEVPQNLSASRPQDRQFILSSKKLLLSDSGFYLCAWKAGVHEQYFGPGTRLTVT.

The chain couples TRBV7-9 to TRBJ2-5; tentatively, D is TRBD1 (6 bases). The CDR3 sequence is 13 residues long. V lost 3 bases and J 5 bases, leaving 10 bases between the germline ends. CDR1 SEHNR and CDR2 FQNEAQ come from the germline V gene (reference sequence). The DNA of the CDR3 is TGTGCCAGCAGCTTCACAGGGATTGAGACCCAGTACTTC. It codes for CASSFTGIETQYF.

The rearrangement uses TRBV5-5 and TRBJ1-6; D may be TRBD1 (5 bases). Trimming left V 4 bases short and J 14 bases short, with 19 bases between. Germline CDR1 is SGHKS and CDR2 is YYEKEE (reference sequence). The CDR3 is 14 amino acids. In DNA, the CDR3 is TGTGCCAGCAGCCTGGGGGGAGCCCTCAGCACCCTCCACTTT. It codes for CASSLGGALSTLHF.

The chain uses TRBV30 and TRBJ1-1; perhaps TRBD1 as D (5 bases). The V end lost 7 bases, the J end lost 8 bases, and 17 bases lay between the germline ends. Germline V gene lookup returns CDR1 GTSNPN and CDR2 SVGIG (reference sequence). The CDR3 has 12 amino acids. The CDR3 is CASGTHPGEAFF. DNA of the CDR3: TGTGCCTCGGGGACTCACCCCGGGGAAGCTTTCTTT.

This rearrangement joins TRBV6-5 to TRBJ2-7; a weak D match, TRBD1 (6 bases). V was clipped by 2 bases and J by 0 bases, with 14 bases between them. Germline CDR1 is MNHEY and CDR2 is SVGAGI. There are 16 residues in the CDR3. The CDR3 protein is CASSYRDNLYSYEQYF. The CDR3 coding sequence is TGTGCCAGCAGTTACCGGGACAATCTATACTCCTACGAGCAGTACTTC.

The chain combines TRBV7-9 with TRBJ2-5; no reliable D call. Germline V gene lookup returns CDR1 SEHNR and CDR2 FQNEAQ (reference sequence). Trimming took 6 bases from V and 5 from J, leaving 16 bases between them. CDR3 length: 14 amino acids. CDR3 sequence: CASSHSNRFETQYF. As DNA, the CDR3 is TGTGCCAGCAGTCACTCGAATAGATTTGAGACCCAGTACTTC.

This clone has more than one count but fewer than ten. This chain uses TRBV7-9 with TRBJ1-4, with D tentatively TRBD1 (5 bases). CDR1 SEHNR and CDR2 FQNEAQ come from the germline V gene (reference sequence). V shed 4 bases and J shed 4 bases, with 19 bases lying between them. CDR3 length: 17 amino acids. In nucleotides, the CDR3 is TGTGCCAGCAGCTCCTGGGGGGTAACAGCTGATAATGAAAAACTGTTTTTT. It codes for CASSSWGVTADNEKLFF.

This chain links TRBV6-5 with TRBJ1-1; TRBD1 is a possible D gene (5 bases). Germline assignment: CDR1 MNHEY and CDR2 SVGAGI. V dropped 7 bases and J dropped 7 bases, with 13 bases sitting between them. The CDR3 has 12 amino acids. This CDR3 is CASNPTGGEAFF. For the CDR3, the DNA is TGTGCCAGCAATCCGACGGGGGGTGAAGCTTTCTTT.

The chain recombines TRBV4-1 with TRBJ2-1; 9 bases agree with TRBD2. Germline V lookup: CDR1 MGHRA, CDR2 YSYEKL. The CDR3 has 16 residues. The J segment lost 1 base and the V segment lost 4 bases, leaving 5 bases of the junction unmatched. The CDR3 DNA follows: TGCGCCAGCAGCCGCCTAGCGGGGCAATCCTACAATGAGCAGTTCTTC. It yields the protein CASSRLAGQSYNEQFF.

The chain carries TRBV7-9 and TRBJ2-7; D remains unclear. The CDR3 has 12 amino acids. Germline assignment: CDR1 SEHNR and CDR2 FQNEAQ (reference sequence). The V gene lost 2 bases and the J gene lost 6 bases, with 8 bases spanning the gap. The CDR3: CASSLSNPEQYF. The CDR3 coding sequence is TGTGCCAGCAGCTTATCAAATCCCGAGCAGTACTTC.

This chain links TRBV7-9 with TRBJ1-2; TRBD1 matches 8 bases. This CDR3 is 13 amino acids long. Germline CDR1 SEHNR, CDR2 FQNEAQ (reference sequence). V trimming: 4 bases; J trimming: 5 bases; junction bases outside the gene matches: 3. Here the CDR3 DNA reads TGTGCCAGCAGCTCGGACAGGGAATATGGCTACACCTTC. It codes for CASSSDREYGYTF.

This chain links TRBV6-5 with TRBJ1-1; 8 bases match TRBD1. After removal of 5 bases from V and 4 bases from J, the junction contained 6 bases not matched to a gene. Germline lookup yields CDR1 MNHEY and CDR2 SVGAGI. The CDR3 contains 14 residues. The CDR3 reads CASSPRTGSTEAFF. The CDR3 nucleotides are TGTGCCAGCAGTCCAAGGACAGGGAGCACTGAAGCTTTCTTT.

As for this clone: A junction boundary mismatches the germline segment, possibly from a read error. V usage is TRBV7-7 and J usage is TRBJ2-2; 8 nucleotides match TRBD1. Germline V gene lookup returns CDR1 SSHAT and CDR2 FNYEAQ (reference sequence). This CDR3 is 15 amino acids long. CDR3 sequence: CASSRTGPNTGELFF. The DNA for the CDR3 is TGTGCTAGCAGCCGGACAGGGCCGAACACCGGGGAGCTGTTTTTT.